Below are 9 T cell receptor beta chains sequenced from a single sample in a study of shared clonotypes between healthy human individuals. Repertoires were generated with immunoSEQ multiplex PCR, while TCRdb's copy carries only in-frame clones and drops some. The sample lists hundreds of thousands of clones; around 67% were seen once. Sequenced input: memory CD4+ T cells sorted from blood. The sample's subset: CD45RA-negative fraction. The receptors derive from a young woman in good health.

The rearrangement uses TRBV28 and TRBJ2-7; 10 nucleotides align to TRBD2. J gave up 3 bases and V 5 bases, and 7 bases lay outside the gene matches. The CDR3 extends over 15 amino acids. Per germline, CDR1 MDHEN and CDR2 SYDVKM. The CDR3 bases are TGTGCCAGCAGTCCTAGCGGGGGACCTAACTACGAGCAGTACTTC. It is translated as CASSPSGGPNYEQYF.

The sample holds a few counts of this clone. The rearrangement links TRBV29-1 to TRBJ1-2; tentatively, D is TRBD1 (6 bases). This CDR3 region has 14 residues. Deletions cut 1 base from V and 2 bases from J, with 11 bases between. The germline V gene encodes CDR1 SQVTM and CDR2 ANQGSEA. The CDR3 loop reads CSVEVRGSNYGYTF. The DNA for the CDR3 is TGCAGCGTTGAAGTGAGGGGGAGCAACTATGGCTACACCTTC.

This chain connects TRBV10-3 to TRBJ2-3; TRBD1 might be the D (5 bases). V shed 4 bases and J shed 4 bases, with 15 bases lying between them. CDR3 length: 15 amino acids. Germline values: CDR1 ENHRY, CDR2 SYGVKD. The CDR3 region has the DNA TGTGCCATCAGTGTTTTGAAAGGGGCCGCAGATACGCAGTATTTT. It specifies CAISVLKGAADTQYF.

This clone was recorded a few times. The chain combines TRBV2 with TRBJ2-1; perhaps TRBD2 as D (6 bases). In germline, CDR1 is SNHLY, CDR2 FYNNEI. The CDR3 length is 13 residues. Trimming removed 7 bases from V and 7 bases from J, with 14 bases in between. This chain's CDR3 is CASTPGRQNEQFF. The CDR3 DNA sequence: TGTGCCAGCACCCCGGGGAGGCAAAATGAGCAGTTCTTC.

The chain carries TRBV28 and TRBJ1-1; no reliable D call. Germline values: CDR1 MDHEN, CDR2 SYDVKM. This CDR3 is 14 amino acids long. V lost 2 bases and J lost 5, with 12 bases in between. The CDR3 protein is CASSLGSGKTEAFF. As DNA, the CDR3 is TGTGCCAGCAGTTTAGGATCCGGGAAGACTGAAGCTTTCTTT.

The chain employs TRBV28 and TRBJ2-5, with D possibly being TRBD2 (7 bases). V was shortened by 7 bases and J by 3 bases, with 15 bases between the two germline ends. The germline V gene has CDR1 MDHEN and CDR2 SYDVKM. CDR3 length: 14 residues. The CDR3 bases are TGTGCCAGCATCCCCGGAGGGGGGGAAGAGACCCAGTACTTC. Translation: CASIPGGGEETQYF. The whole variable domain, remainder taken from reference TRBV28 and TRBJ2-5, is DVKVTQSSRYLVKRTGEKVFLECVQDMDHENMFWYRQDPGLGLRLIYFSYDVKMKEKGDIPEGYSVSREKKERFSLILESASTNQTSMYLCASIPGGGEETQYFGPGTRLLVL.

The CDR3 nucleotides are TGTGCCAGCAGGGGGACAGCCCTGGGGGCAGATACGCAGTATTTT. This translates into CASRGTALGADTQYF. The chain carries TRBV6-5 and TRBJ2-3; 7 nucleotides line up with TRBD1. This CDR3 is built from 15 residues. The germline gives CDR1 MNHEY, CDR2 SVGAGI. The ends lost 6 bases at V and 4 bases at J; junction bases unmatched: 10.

J is TRBJ1-4 and V is TRBV5-6; D is undetermined. Germline-derived CDR1 and CDR2 are SGHDT and YYEEEE. V was pared by 5 bases and J by 8 bases, with 13 bases between. This CDR3 is 13 amino acids long. The CDR3 bases are TGTGCCAGCAGTGGCGGTTGGGGAGAAAAACTGTTTTTT. Protein sequence: CASSGGWGEKLFF.

The J gene is TRBJ2-3, the V gene TRBV7-3, with D maybe TRBD1 (5 bases). CDR1 is SGHTA and CDR2 is FQGTGA in the germline V gene. The V end lost 2 bases, the J end lost 0 bases, and 6 bases lay between the germline ends. The CDR3 is 14 residues long. This CDR3 reads CASSLQGSTDTQYF. The CDR3 bases are TGTGCCAGCAGCTTACAGGGTAGCACAGATACGCAGTATTTT.